Listed here are 11 T cell receptor beta chains from one sample, sequenced in a study of T cell repertoires in cytomegalovirus infection. TCRdb passed the reads through MiXCR, listing each CDR3 protein once. The table has around 530,000 distinct CDR3 sequences, 26% seen once. Material for sequencing was PBMCs. The receptors shown here come from a human donor in good health (CMV status not recorded). Some clones in this sample may be carry-over from other donors' samples.

This clonotype was seen a handful of times. The chain carries TRBV7-2 and TRBJ1-2; TRBD1 matches 7 bases. The germline V gene has CDR1 SGHTA and CDR2 FQGNSA. The CDR3 is 14 residues long. With 3 bases clipped from V and 3 bases from J, the junction kept 4 bases outside the gene matches. The CDR3 region is CASSFQQGHYGYTF. CDR3 bases: TGTGCCAGCAGCTTCCAACAGGGGCACTATGGCTACACCTTC.

This clonotype has more than one count but fewer than ten. The chain recombines TRBV2 with TRBJ2-1; TRBD1 matches at 7 bases. CDR1 is SNHLY, CDR2 FYNNEI, per germline. After removal of 4 bases from V and 9 bases from J, the junction contained 12 bases not matched to a gene. The CDR3 length is 15 residues. CDR3: CASSGQLAPGGEQFF. CDR3 coding DNA: TGTGCCAGCAGTGGACAGTTAGCCCCAGGGGGTGAGCAGTTCTTC.

The V call is TRBV27, the J call TRBJ2-3; D possibly corresponds to TRBD2 (5 bases). This CDR3 comprises 14 residues. Germline V CDR1 and CDR2: MNHEY, SMNVEV (reference sequence). The germline V and J ends were trimmed by 4 bases and 13 bases, with 21 bases remaining between them. This CDR3 is CASSYQRGLPEKYF. The CDR3 region has the DNA TGTGCCAGCAGTTACCAGCGAGGGCTCCCAGAAAAGTATTTT.

This chain connects TRBV30 to TRBJ1-2; unclear D gene. This CDR3 region has 12 residues. The germline V and J ends were trimmed by 7 bases and 6 bases, with 15 bases remaining between them. The germline V gene encodes CDR1 GTSNPN and CDR2 SVGIG (reference sequence). In nucleotides, the CDR3 is TGTGCCTCTGGACGCGGGATCGATGGCTACACCTTC. Translation: CASGRGIDGYTF.

This clonotype has just a few counts. The rearrangement joins TRBV5-1 to TRBJ1-1; 8 bases match TRBD1. Germline lookup yields CDR1 SGHRS and CDR2 YFSETQ. V was pared by 4 bases and J by 0 bases, with 11 bases of the junction left unmatched. The CDR3 runs 17 residues. The CDR3 sequence is CASSRIGTGTLNTEAFF. In nucleotides, the CDR3 is TGCGCCAGCAGCCGGATCGGGACAGGTACTTTGAACACTGAAGCTTTCTTT.

Many counts were recorded for this clonotype. The chain has TRBV6-5 and TRBJ2-3; 10 positions agree with TRBD2. Germline CDR1 MNHEY, CDR2 SVGAGI. The J segment lost 6 bases and the V segment lost 2 bases, leaving 5 bases of the junction unmatched. The CDR3 runs to 15 residues. The CDR3 DNA is TGTGCCAGCAGTTACACCAGCGGGAGGGCCGATACGCAGTATTTT. Translating it yields CASSYTSGRADTQYF.

The gene calls are TRBV29-1 and TRBJ2-7; 7 bases are a match to TRBD1. V shed 3 bases, J shed 3 bases, and the junction held 8 bases outside the gene matches. CDR1 SQVTM and CDR2 ANQGSEA come from the germline V gene. CDR3 size: 14 residues. This CDR3 is CSVETGTLGYEQYF. CDR3 coding DNA: TGCAGCGTTGAGACAGGGACGCTTGGCTACGAGCAGTACTTC.

The chain links TRBV27 to TRBJ2-2; 7 bases align to TRBD1. Germline-derived CDR1 and CDR2 are MNHEY and SMNVEV (reference sequence). The CDR3 runs 15 residues. V lost 6 bases and J lost 4; bases outside the gene matches: 8. CDR3 bases: TGTGCCAGCAGCGAGCTGACAGGGCCCACCGGGGAGCTGTTTTTT. Translation gives CASSELTGPTGELFF.

This clonotype was observed a few times. The chain links TRBV27 to TRBJ1-6; D call uncertain. Trimming pared 2 bases from V and 0 bases from J, leaving 11 bases between. Germline V CDR1 and CDR2: MNHEY, SMNVEV (reference sequence). The CDR3 is made up of 17 amino acids. Here the CDR3 reads CASSLIFGSSYNSPLHF. The CDR3 DNA reads as TGTGCCAGCAGTTTAATATTCGGGAGCTCCTATAATTCACCCCTCCACTTT.

In its sample, this clonotype was seen many times. The chain recombines TRBV12-3 or TRBV12-4 with TRBJ1-2; 10 positions agree with TRBD1. The CDR3 covers 15 residues. With 5 bases clipped from V and 0 bases from J, the junction kept 3 bases outside the gene matches. CDR3 sequence (DNA): TGTGCCAGCAGTCCCGGACAGGGGGCTAACTATGGCTACACCTTC. Its protein is CASSPGQGANYGYTF.

This clonotype was seen many times. This chain joins TRBV7-6 and TRBJ2-4, with D perhaps matching TRBD1 (6 bases). The CDR3 runs to 14 residues. Germline loops: CDR1 SGHVS, CDR2 FNYEAQ. The V gene lost 5 bases and the J gene lost 2 bases, with 10 bases spanning the gap. The CDR3 DNA reads TGTGCCAGCAGCGAAGGGGGACCCAAAAACATTCAGTACTTC. This encodes CASSEGGPKNIQYF.